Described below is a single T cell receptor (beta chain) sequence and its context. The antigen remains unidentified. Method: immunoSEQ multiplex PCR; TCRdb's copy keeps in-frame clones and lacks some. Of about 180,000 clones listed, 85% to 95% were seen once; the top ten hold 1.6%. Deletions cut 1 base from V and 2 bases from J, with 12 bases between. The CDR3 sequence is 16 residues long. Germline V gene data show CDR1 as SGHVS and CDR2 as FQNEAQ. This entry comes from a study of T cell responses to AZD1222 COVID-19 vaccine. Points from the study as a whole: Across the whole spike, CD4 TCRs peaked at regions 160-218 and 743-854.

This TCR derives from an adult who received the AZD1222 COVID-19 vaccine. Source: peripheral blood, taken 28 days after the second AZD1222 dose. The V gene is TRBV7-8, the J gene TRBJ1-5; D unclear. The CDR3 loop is CASSLERLGRNQPQHF. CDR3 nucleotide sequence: TGTGCCAGCAGCTTAGAGAGGCTAGGGCGCAATCAGCCCCAGCATTTT.